This T cell receptor beta chain originates from a study of T cell responses to AZD1222 COVID-19 vaccine. Study-wide points: Spike-wide coverage was observed for vaccine-associated CD4 TCRs, with dominant responses at 160-218 and 743-854. The donor cohort was predominantly white British with a female majority, and clonal diversity may have been underestimated. Receipt of two AZD1222 doses was followed by a rise in Spike-specific TCR breadth and depth. The peak T cell response came first, and repertoires were sampled only after it.

This clone is a singleton in its sample. Its specificity is not known. Only in-frame clones appear in the TCRdb table, and some are missing; sequencing was by immunoSEQ multiplex PCR. The sample shows 70,000 to 90,000 clones, around four fifths of them seen only once. This CDR3 comprises 18 residues. The sample in question was peripheral blood, obtained on day 0 of AZD1222 vaccination. The gene calls are TRBV21-1 and TRBJ2-2; the table's D call TRBD2 went unverified against the DNA. TRBV21-1 is marked as a pseudogene. The TCR sequence derives from an adult in good health. The CDR3 reads CASSKMAPVALPTGELFF. In DNA form, the CDR3 reads TGTGCCAGCAGCAAAATGGCCCCCGTAGCGCTCCCCACCGGGGAGCTGTTTTTT.